Sequencing of this TCR beta chain was carried out in a study of response to subunit inactivated influenza vaccine. TCRdb re-called the RT-PCR reads with MiXCR, one entry per CDR3 protein. The table includes 500,000 to 550,000 distinct CDR3 sequences, approximately 7.8% detected once. CDR3 length equals 12 residues. V trimming: 4 bases; J trimming: 12 bases; junction bases outside the gene matches: 3. CDR1 is SEHNR, CDR2 FQNEAQ, per germline (reference sequence). Note on this clonotype: What it binds is not known.

Points from the study as a whole: Authors suggested seasonal influenza vaccinations each recruit few new T cells.

The TCR comes from a man aged 50 to 69 who received an inactivated influenza vaccine. The sequencing used PBMCs from blood, collected less than 30 months after vaccination. V usage is TRBV7-9 and J usage is TRBJ2-1, with 10 bases that match TRBD2. The CDR3 sequence is CASSSRLAGQFF. The CDR3 DNA sequence: TGTGCCAGCAGCTCCAGACTAGCGGGGCAGTTCTTC.